This T cell receptor beta chain was found in a study of blood T cell repertoires in COVID-19. Across the whole study: Donors in the United States, Italy and Spain gave samples during acute or convalescent COVID-19. Sample material is recorded as cDNA or gDNA derived from T cells, B-cell-depleted T cells, or PBMCs.

V was pared by 10 bases and J by 5 bases, with 15 bases between. CDR3 length equals 13 residues. Germline CDR1 reads ENHRY; CDR2 reads SYGVKD. In the original analysis: How many nucleated cells were present was estimated from reference gene primer amplification. Clones were read by immunoSEQ multiplex PCR, and TCRdb kept only the in-frame ones, dropping some. D and trimming come from the DNA, and the V and J calls and clone size come from that table. The sample has 130,000 or so clones, over 75% seen once; the top ten hold 1.5% to 2%. The sample comprised peripheral blood. The clonotype originates from a human donor in a cohort sampled during active COVID-19. The gene calls are TRBV10-3 and TRBJ2-1; D might be TRBD1 (6 bases). DNA of the CDR3: TGTGCCACGAGGTGGGCAGGGGACAATGAGCAGTTCTTC. The encoded protein is CATRWAGDNEQFF.